This T cell receptor (beta chain) stems from a study of shared clonotypes between healthy human individuals. Overall study results and limits: In having few donors, the study represented limited genetic and exposure-history diversity.

Regarding this clone: What it recognizes is unknown.

The assay was run at deep level. Generated by immunoSEQ multiplex PCR, the TCRdb table keeps only in-frame clones and is missing some. The repertoire holds 180,000 or so clones, with approximately 92% as singletons. The CDR3 spans 13 residues. Trimming took off 4 bases at V and 5 bases at J, with 10 bases between the two ends. Germline V gives CDR1 SGHRS, CDR2 YFSETQ. Sequencing input: naive CD4+ T cells sorted from blood. As to subset: CD45RA+ positively selected. V usage is TRBV5-1 and J usage is TRBJ2-4; D possibly corresponds to TRBD1 (6 bases). The receptor was isolated from a woman under 40 in good health. DNA for the CDR3: TGCGCCAGCAGCCGGGACACCGAAAACATTCAGTACTTC. As protein: CASSRDTENIQYF. Based on the CDR3 plus reference TRBV5-1 and TRBJ2-4, the full variable domain is KAGVTQTPRYLIKTRGQQVTLSCSPISGHRSVSWYQQTPGQGLQFLFEYFSETQRNKGNFPGRFSGRQFSNSRSEMNVSTLELGDSALYLCASSRDTENIQYFGAGTRLSVL.